The clone carrying this T cell receptor beta chain was seen a few times. This CDR3 contains 13 residues. Trimming took 6 bases from V and 3 from J; bases not matched to a gene: 7. Per the germline V gene, CDR1 is DFQATT and CDR2 is SNEGSKA (reference sequence). Using its own MiXCR run on the RT-PCR reads, TCRdb lists one record per CDR3 protein. The table lists fewer than 800,000 distinct CDR3 sequences, approximately 15% of them singletons. The material sequenced was memory CD4+ T cells from blood. The TCR was taken from a female donor in good health, serving as a healthy control. V usage is TRBV20-1 and J usage is TRBJ1-2, with TRBD1 matching 7 bases. This chain's CDR3 is CSANLGQDYGYTF. CDR3 nucleotide sequence: TGCAGTGCGAACCTAGGACAGGACTATGGCTACACCTTC.